This TCR beta chain was sequenced during a study of CD8 T cells in Susac syndrome (dated by TCRdb to 2018 to 2020). General notes on the study: The study used repertoire sequencing to test whether antigen drove CD8+ T cell activation and differentiation in Susac syndrome.

RNA was extracted using the RNeasy kit, and roughly 0.5 to 1 ug of the RNA was reverse transcribed with random hexamers. The immunoSEQ multiplex PCR assay, which covers 54 Vbeta and 13 Jbeta segments, was used to amplify TCR beta CDR3 regions. Bias from PCR amplification was corrected by using a synthetic template baseline for primer optimization and for computational correction. On the authors' methods: Reads were assigned to V, D and J genes according to IMGT and analyzed in immunoSEQ Analyzer, with only productive sequences retained. Clonality was computed as one minus Shannon entropy normalized by log2 of the number of productive unique sequences. For each patient and control, public and private clones were evaluated within the 100 most prevalent clones. Susac-specific clones were defined as absent from healthy and MS cohorts, about 1,100 published viral clones and other ImmuneACCESS disease sequences. TCRdb handled the public reads itself, with Q25 trimming in fastp and clone calling in MiXCR, and kept productive beta chains. Each entry merges the rows of one CDR3 protein and shows their most common DNA and genes. TCRdb, not the authors, supplied the V and J calls. In all, the sample holds over 150,000 distinct CDR3 sequences, and approximately 94% of those were seen once. Roughly 0.097% of the sample is held by the ten biggest clonotypes.

The CDR3 goes from the cysteine to the phenylalanine over 12 residues. The DNA shown is the 36-base CDR3, in frame from base 1. The junction carries 4 bases between V and J, which are trimmed by 0 bases and 5 bases respectively. The germline V gene (reference sequence) gives CDR1 as GTSNPN and CDR2 as SVGIG. This clonotype was counted a few times. Its cognate antigen has yet to be identified. Base-call qualities are not available, and no considerably larger clone is one nucleotide away. Peripheral blood CD8+ and CD4+ T cells from healthy donors, Susac syndrome patients and multiple sclerosis patients were profiled by high-throughput TCR beta sequencing. Multiple sclerosis controls were treatment-naive patients with stable or active relapsing-remitting disease fulfilling revised McDonald criteria. Bulk CD8+ and CD4+ T cells were purified by magnetic negative isolation, while CD8+ TEMRA cells were enriched using FACS. Blood was drawn into EDTA tubes, processed within 24 hours, and PBMCs were isolated by density gradient centrifugation. PBMCs intended for TCR sequencing were frozen in liquid nitrogen and were later thawed in a 37 degrees C water bath. Purity of sorted or isolated CD4+, CD8+ and CD8+ TEMRA cells was at least 90%.

Summary of the overall study and its limitations: The study acknowledged that relatively few individuals were included in the TCR sequencing and HLA analysis.

The sequence joins TRBV30 to TRBJ2-2, with no D gene named confidently. This TCR derives from a human donor with multiple sclerosis. The sample was CD4+ T cells from PBMCs. The DNA sequence is as follows: TGTGCCTGGAGTGTAGTTACCGGGGAGCTGTTTTTT. It codes for CAWSVVTGELFF.